This TCR beta chain was found in a study of blood T cell repertoires in COVID-19. Study information: The United States, Italy and Spain were the sources of the acute and convalescent COVID-19 samples. Sample material is recorded as cDNA or gDNA derived from T cells, B-cell-depleted T cells, or PBMCs.

With 0 bases removed from V and 1 base from J, the gap between germline ends came to 9 bases. CDR1 MNHEY and CDR2 SVGAGI come from the germline V gene. There are 16 residues in the CDR3. Original methodology: Amplified reference gene primers provided the basis for estimating nucleated cell counts. Data came from immunoSEQ multiplex PCR; TCRdb stores just in-frame clones and leaves some out. The V and J calls and clone size are taken from that table; D and trimming were inferred from the DNA. Of about 75,000 clones detected, about 90% appear once; the ten largest clones hold approximately 2.5%. Sequencing was performed on peripheral blood. The clonotype was recovered from a human donor in a cohort sampled during active COVID-19. The V gene is TRBV6-5, the J gene TRBJ2-2; possible D gene TRBD1, 5 bases. CDR3 sequence (DNA): TGTGCCAGCAGTTACTCGTCCCAGGGGAACACCGGGGAGCTGTTTTTT. Amino acids: CASSYSSQGNTGELFF.